These 25 T cell receptor beta chains were all obtained from the same sample, sequenced in a study of T cells in tuberculosis. Some clones are missing from TCRdb's copy, which holds only in-frame ones; the method was immunoSEQ multiplex PCR. The sample holds around 30,000 clones, approximately 93% seen once. The material sequenced was PBMCs. The receptors were gathered from a donor aged 10-35 years with latent tuberculosis or without tuberculosis infection.

This sequence joins TRBV28 and TRBJ1-5, with 7 bases aligning to TRBD1. The CDR3 totals 15 residues. Germline CDR1 MDHEN, CDR2 SYDVKM. After removal of 5 bases from V and 6 bases from J, the junction contained 10 bases not matched to a gene. The CDR3 DNA follows: TGTGCCAGCAGTCCCTCCGACAGGGTGAGTCAGCCCCAGCATTTT. Translating gives CASSPSDRVSQPQHF.

This clone appeared once. The rearrangement joins TRBV18 to TRBJ1-3; no definite D call. The V gene lost 6 bases and the J gene lost 1 base, with 16 bases spanning the gap. The germline CDR1 and CDR2 sequences are KGHSH and LQKENI. The CDR3 is made up of 16 amino acids. This CDR3 reads CASSSGSRQSGNTIYF. The CDR3 DNA is TGTGCCAGCTCCTCGGGAAGCAGGCAGTCTGGAAACACCATATATTTT.

V usage is TRBV7-2 and J usage is TRBJ2-2, with 7 nucleotides matching TRBD2. Germline assignment: CDR1 SGHTA and CDR2 FQGNSA. This CDR3 comprises 16 residues. With 6 bases clipped from V and 0 bases from J, the junction kept 7 bases outside the gene matches. The chain's CDR3 is CASRPSAGANTGELFF. In DNA form, the CDR3 reads TGTGCCAGCAGGCCTAGCGCGGGAGCGAACACCGGGGAGCTGTTTTTT.

The rearrangement links TRBV5-6 to TRBJ2-7; TRBD1 is a possible D gene (6 bases). The CDR3 covers 14 residues. Germline assignment: CDR1 SGHDT and CDR2 YYEEEE. V lost 8 bases and J lost 3, with 18 bases in between. CDR3 in amino acids: CASTLGHSFYEQYF. CDR3 coding DNA: TGTGCCAGTACCCTGGGACACTCATTCTACGAGCAGTACTTC.

The gene calls are TRBV29-1 and TRBJ2-7, with 10 bases matching TRBD1. The length of the CDR3 is 14 residues. Germline V gene lookup returns CDR1 SQVTM and CDR2 ANQGSEA. The trim removed 6 bases at V and 0 bases at J, leaving 5 bases unmatched. This CDR3 reads CSVGQGSGSYEQYF. CDR3 DNA sequence: TGCAGCGTGGGACAGGGGTCGGGCTCCTACGAGCAGTACTTC.

This chain links TRBV2 with TRBJ2-1, with TRBD2 matching 10 bases. Losses at the gene ends were 4 bases for V and 3 bases for J; bases not matched to a gene: 6. The CDR3 is 16 residues long. Germline CDR1 reads SNHLY; CDR2 reads FYNNEI. The CDR3 DNA follows: TGTGCCAGCAGTGTCCGAGCGGGGGGGGTCTACAATGAGCAGTTCTTC. Its translation: CASSVRAGGVYNEQFF.

This clone was seen a few times. The J gene is TRBJ1-1, the V gene TRBV7-2; D is unresolved. V shed 2 bases and J shed 1 base, with 14 bases lying between them. The CDR3 sequence is 16 residues long. The germline CDR1 and CDR2 sequences are SGHTA and FQGNSA. CDR3 sequence: CASSLLAGWQNTEAFF. CDR3 DNA: TGTGCCAGCAGCTTATTGGCGGGGTGGCAGAACACTGAAGCTTTCTTT.

The rearrangement joins TRBV6-5 to TRBJ2-7; no clear D. Germline CDR1 is MNHEY and CDR2 is SVGAGI. V was pared by 0 bases and J by 3 bases, with 9 bases between. This CDR3 is 14 amino acids long. As DNA, the CDR3 is TGTGCCAGCAGTTACTCGGTGTCAGGCTACGAGCAGTACTTC. Its translation: CASSYSVSGYEQYF.

The chain combines TRBV5-8 with TRBJ2-7; weak D call: TRBD2 (5 bases). CDR1 is SGHTS, CDR2 YDEGEE, per germline. Trimming left V 6 bases short and J 0 bases short, with 13 bases between. CDR3 length equals 14 residues. The DNA for the CDR3 is TGTGCCAGCAACTTCGGACTGAACTCCTACGAGCAGTACTTC. This encodes CASNFGLNSYEQYF.

There are a few counts of this clone. This chain uses TRBV6-5 with TRBJ2-7, with 9 bases fitting TRBD2. The CDR3 consists of 15 residues. The junction had 8 bases not matched to a gene; V was cut back by 4 bases and J by 4 bases. CDR1 is MNHEY and CDR2 is SVGAGI in the germline V gene. CDR3 protein: CASSFQAGGVYEQYF. The DNA for the CDR3 is TGTGCCAGCAGTTTTCAAGCGGGGGGCGTATACGAGCAGTACTTC.

This sequence joins TRBV28 and TRBJ2-1, with 8 positions matching TRBD1. After removal of 2 bases from V and 4 bases from J, the junction contained 10 bases not matched to a gene. The CDR3 covers 17 residues. Germline V gene sequence: CDR1 MDHEN, CDR2 SYDVKM. This CDR3 is CASSLPTGAALYNEQFF. The CDR3 DNA follows: TGTGCCAGCAGTTTACCGACAGGGGCAGCTCTTTACAATGAGCAGTTCTTC.

This rearrangement joins TRBV28 to TRBJ2-7, with D possibly matching TRBD2 (6 bases). The CDR3 length is 15 residues. V was clipped by 3 bases and J by 2 bases, with 14 bases between them. CDR1 and CDR2 from the germline V gene are MDHEN and SYDVKM. The CDR3 loop reads CASSFSGGPTYEQYF. The CDR3, as DNA: TGTGCCAGCAGTTTTAGCGGCGGACCTACCTACGAGCAGTACTTC.

V gene TRBV7-3 combines with J gene TRBJ2-2; TRBD2 is a possible D gene (5 bases). Trimming cost V 2 bases and J 0 bases, with 19 bases left between them. Germline CDR1 reads SGHTA; CDR2 reads FQGTGA. There are 19 residues in the CDR3. The DNA for the CDR3 is TGTGCCAGCAGCTTATTCGGGGTCCGTTCAAAGTCGAACACCGGGGAGCTGTTTTTT. Translation: CASSLFGVRSKSNTGELFF.

The V gene is TRBV11-2, the J gene TRBJ2-3; no definite D call. Germline assignment: CDR1 SGHAT and CDR2 FQNNGV. The CDR3 length is 13 residues. V was pared by 0 bases and J by 6 bases, with 7 bases between. The DNA for the CDR3 is TGTGCCAGCAGCTTAGAGCTTCGGGATACGCAGTATTTT. Encoded protein: CASSLELRDTQYF.

The chain uses TRBV15 and TRBJ1-1; tentative D call: TRBD1 (5 bases). Deletions cut 0 bases from V and 4 bases from J, with 18 bases between. Per the germline V gene, CDR1 is LNHNV and CDR2 is YYDKDF (reference sequence). The CDR3 length is 17 residues. The CDR3 DNA reads as TGTGCCACCAGCAGAGATGGGTTCGGGGGGGACGGCACTGAAGCTTTCTTT. Translation gives CATSRDGFGGDGTEAFF.

The CDR3 bases are TGTGCCAGCAGCGTAGCACACATGAACACTGAAGCTTTCTTT. Its translation is CASSVAHMNTEAFF. This chain joins TRBV9 and TRBJ1-1; D not certain. This CDR3 region has 14 residues. Trimming removed 0 bases at V and 0 bases at J, with 6 bases between. CDR1 is SGDLS, CDR2 YYNGEE, per germline.

The chain carries TRBV6-5 and TRBJ1-2, with 10 bases identical to TRBD1. The CDR3 contains 16 residues. Germline trimming cut 0 bases from V and 4 bases from J; bases unmatched to any gene: 5. Germline assignment: CDR1 MNHEY and CDR2 SVGAGI. CDR3 nucleotide sequence: TGTGCCAGCAGTTACTCCAGGACAGGGGGGGCCTATGGCTACACCTTC. The encoded protein is CASSYSRTGGAYGYTF.

This chain links TRBV27 with TRBJ2-1, with 11 bases fitting TRBD2. The CDR3 extends over 14 amino acids. V shed 2 bases, J shed 15 bases, and the junction held 9 bases outside the gene matches. CDR1 is MNHEY, CDR2 SMNVEV, per germline (reference sequence). The CDR3 region has the DNA TGTGCCAGCAGTTTACTAGCGGGGGGCCTACCCCCGTTCTTC. This codes for CASSLLAGGLPPFF.

This chain connects TRBV7-9 to TRBJ2-2; the D is unclear. The germline V gene encodes CDR1 SEHNR and CDR2 FQNEAQ (reference sequence). CDR3 length equals 13 residues. V dropped 3 bases and J dropped 7 bases, with 9 bases sitting between them. CDR3: CASSLVSYGELFF. The CDR3 DNA reads as TGTGCCAGCAGCTTGGTCAGTTACGGGGAGCTGTTTTTT. The whole variable domain, filled in from reference TRBV7-9 and TRBJ2-2, reads DTGVSQNPRHKITKRGQNVTFRCDPISEHNRLYWYRQTLGQGPEFLTYFQNEAQLEKSRLLSDRFSAERPKGSFSTLEIQRTEQGDSAMYLCASSLVSYGELFFGEGSRLTVL.

This chain links TRBV27 with TRBJ2-1; 8 bases are a match to TRBD2. The CDR3 extends over 15 amino acids. V was clipped by 5 bases and J by 3 bases; unmatched bases: 6. The germline gives CDR1 MNHEY, CDR2 SMNVEV (reference sequence). The CDR3 sequence is CASSPSGRGYNEQFF. DNA for the CDR3: TGTGCCAGCAGTCCCAGCGGGAGAGGCTACAATGAGCAGTTCTTC.

V and J are TRBV11-2 and TRBJ1-3; no reliable D call. V lost 3 bases and J 0 bases, leaving 12 bases between the germline ends. The CDR3 extends over 16 amino acids. CDR1 is SGHAT, CDR2 FQNNGV, per germline. CDR3 protein: CASSLRAGNSGNTIYF. The CDR3 DNA follows: TGTGCCAGCAGCTTGCGGGCAGGAAACTCTGGAAACACCATATATTTT.

The V call is TRBV30, the J call TRBJ2-3; 9 positions match TRBD1. In germline, CDR1 is GTSNPN, CDR2 SVGIG (reference sequence). The junction had 9 bases not matched to a gene; V was cut back by 0 bases and J by 5 bases. The CDR3 has 16 residues. CDR3 DNA: TGTGCCTGGAGTGTACATGGACAGGGGTATTTAGATACGCAGTATTTT. Translated: CAWSVHGQGYLDTQYF.

This rearrangement joins TRBV4-3 to TRBJ2-7; tentatively, D is TRBD2 (6 bases). Germline V gene data show CDR1 as LGHNA and CDR2 as YSLEER. The CDR3 has 14 residues. V was shortened by 4 bases and J by 6 bases, with 16 bases between the two germline ends. The CDR3 region is CASSPVRGPGEQYF. The CDR3 DNA reads as TGCGCCAGCAGCCCAGTGCGGGGACCAGGCGAGCAGTACTTC.

This clone was found once. The gene calls are TRBV4-1 and TRBJ1-1; D unclear. This CDR3 is 15 amino acids long. V gave up 0 bases and J gave up 2 bases, with 10 bases separating them. The germline V gene encodes CDR1 MGHRA and CDR2 YSYEKL. The CDR3, as DNA: TGCGCCAGCAGCCAAGACCGTGGCCGAAACACTGAAGCTTTCTTT. This encodes CASSQDRGRNTEAFF.

Written as DNA, the CDR3 is TGTGCCAGCAGCCAAGATCACAGGGTGGGCCAGCCCCAGCATTTT. This codes for CASSQDHRVGQPQHF. V gene TRBV4-2 combines with J gene TRBJ1-5, with a tentative D call TRBD1 (6 bases). Germline V gene lookup returns CDR1 LGHNA and CDR2 YNFKEQ. The ends were cut back, 0 bases at V and 7 bases at J, with 13 bases in the middle. CDR3 length: 15 amino acids.